This T cell receptor beta chain came from a study of neurological immune-mediated disorders. Looking at the study overall: Multiple sclerosis patients numbered some 34, with approximately 31 relapsing-remitting and 3 secondary progressive. Study-wide results and limits: The level of TCR clonal expansion was highest in patients with HTLV-1-associated myelopathy and lowest in multiple sclerosis, where it fell below the level seen in healthy controls.

Germline loops: CDR1 DFQATT, CDR2 SNEGSKA (reference sequence). With V trimmed by 6 bases and J by 7 bases, 6 bases remained unmatched. This CDR3 has 13 residues. This clonotype was seen a handful of times. What it recognizes is unknown. TCRdb itself ran the 5' RACE reads through MiXCR, one entry per CDR3 protein. The sample holds 90,000 to 150,000 distinct CDR3 sequences, more than 2.5% seen once. Material for sequencing was PBMCs. This TCR derives from a woman aged 25 to 39 with multiple sclerosis. The V gene is TRBV20-1, the J gene TRBJ1-5; 10 positions agree with TRBD1. The CDR3 loop reads CSAAGGQGQPQHF. The CDR3 nucleotides read TGCAGTGCCGCGGGGGGACAGGGGCAGCCCCAGCATTTT.